These 16 T cell receptor beta chains share one sample of origin, sequenced in a study of blood T cell repertoires in COVID-19. TCRdb's table, derived via immunoSEQ multiplex PCR, lists solely in-frame clones and lacks some. The repertoire holds about 300,000 clones, with around 90% as singletons. Sequences were obtained from peripheral blood. All receptors come from a woman aged 45-60 years with COVID-19, enrolled during active disease.

The J gene is TRBJ2-1, the V gene TRBV5-5; D is unresolved. The V gene lost 9 bases and the J gene lost 5 bases, with 12 bases spanning the gap. From germline, CDR1 is SGHKS and CDR2 YYEKEE (reference sequence). The CDR3 spans 12 residues. The CDR3 bases are TGTGCCACCACTCTTCGGGACAATGAGCAGTTCTTC. Its translation is CATTLRDNEQFF.

The chain links TRBV18 to TRBJ2-3; 7 bases fit TRBD1. There are 16 residues in the CDR3. The junction had 14 bases not matched to a gene; V was cut back by 5 bases and J by 6 bases. Germline values: CDR1 KGHSH, CDR2 LQKENI. The CDR3 here is CASSGGRDRSLDTQYF. The CDR3 nucleotides are TGTGCCAGCTCAGGCGGCCGGGACAGATCTTTGGATACGCAGTATTTT.

This clone was counted once. The chain is built from TRBV29-1 and TRBJ2-7; tentative D call: TRBD2 (5 bases). Germline-derived CDR1 and CDR2 are SQVTM and ANQGSEA. This CDR3 region has 14 residues. V lost 0 bases and J lost 5, with 14 bases in between. The CDR3 region is CSVEDIYLGDEQYF. The CDR3, as DNA: TGCAGCGTTGAAGACATCTACTTGGGAGACGAGCAGTACTTC.

This clone was detected once. The V gene is TRBV12-3 or TRBV12-4, the J gene TRBJ1-4, with D possibly being TRBD1 (5 bases). CDR3 length: 13 residues. V lost 6 bases to trimming and J lost 7 bases, with 12 bases between them. The CDR3 DNA follows: TGTGCCAGCAGAATTGGGGGAGGTGAAAAACTGTTTTTT. This codes for CASRIGGGEKLFF.

This chain joins TRBV7-9 and TRBJ2-7; 9 nucleotides align to TRBD1. The V gene's germline CDR1 is SEHNR and CDR2 FQNEAQ (reference sequence). The CDR3 totals 15 residues. J gave up 1 base and V 5 bases, and 6 bases lay outside the gene matches. For the CDR3, the DNA is TGTGCCAGCAGCCGAACAGGGGGCGCGTCCTACGAGCAGTACTTC. Residues: CASSRTGGASYEQYF.

As concerns this clone: Different DNA sequences within this sample yield the same CDR3. The V call is TRBV5-1, the J call TRBJ2-3, with D tentatively TRBD2 (5 bases). The CDR3 has 14 amino acids. Trimming removed 0 bases at V and 3 bases at J, with 8 bases between. Germline assignment: CDR1 SGHRS and CDR2 YFSETQ. CDR3 DNA: TGCGCCAGCAGCTTGGGAGGGAGAACAGATACGCAGTATTTT. Translation gives CASSLGGRTDTQYF.

In its sample, this clone was seen once. The chain carries TRBV19 and TRBJ1-5; the D gene is possibly TRBD1 (5 bases). CDR3 length: 15 amino acids. The V and J ends lost 3 bases and 2 bases respectively, with 11 bases between them. Germline assignment: CDR1 LNHDA and CDR2 SQIVND (reference sequence). The CDR3 region is CASSIAGGGNQPQHF. CDR3 nucleotides: TGTGCCAGTAGTATCGCCGGGGGAGGCAATCAGCCCCAGCATTTT.

The CDR3 spells CASSLDSYNEQFF. The DNA of the CDR3 is TGTGCCAGCAGTTTGGACTCTTACAATGAGCAGTTCTTC. The gene calls are TRBV27 and TRBJ2-1, with D maybe TRBD2 (5 bases). CDR1 MNHEY and CDR2 SMNVEV come from the germline V gene (reference sequence). CDR3 length equals 13 residues. Trimming removed 3 bases from V and 4 bases from J, with 7 bases in between.

The rearrangement uses TRBV7-6 and TRBJ1-5, with TRBD1 matching 9 bases. After removal of 1 base from V and 6 bases from J, the junction contained 1 base not matched to a gene. Germline CDR1 reads SGHVS; CDR2 reads FNYEAQ. The CDR3 is 14 residues long. CDR3 coding DNA: TGTGCCAGCAGCTTAGGGACAGGGGTTCAGCCCCAGCATTTT. It specifies CASSLGTGVQPQHF.

This clone turned up a few times. In DNA, the CDR3 is TGTGCCTGCACAAAAGGACAGGGGACAACCGGGGAGCTGTTTTTT. It translates to CACTKGQGTTGELFF. The chain employs TRBV30 and TRBJ2-2; the match to TRBD1 covers 9 bases. Germline-derived CDR1 and CDR2 are GTSNPN and SVGIG (reference sequence). This CDR3 contains 15 residues. The trim removed 6 bases at V and 5 bases at J, leaving 10 bases unmatched.

The CDR3 protein is CASSSTWAGELFF. The CDR3 bases are TGTGCCAGCAGCTCGACTTGGGCCGGGGAGCTGTTTTTT. V is TRBV7-9 and J is TRBJ2-2; D not resolved. Between the trimmed V and J ends, which lost 4 bases and 6 bases, there was a span of 9 bases. Germline V gives CDR1 SEHNR, CDR2 FQNEAQ (reference sequence). This CDR3 has 13 amino acids.

This chain joins TRBV4-3 and TRBJ2-2; D is possibly TRBD2 (6 bases). The CDR3 covers 13 residues. Trimming removed 8 bases at V and 5 bases at J, with 12 bases between. Germline V gives CDR1 LGHNA, CDR2 YSLEER. The CDR3 DNA is TGCGCCAGCGGAGGGAAAGGGACCGGGGAGCTGTTTTTT. It specifies CASGGKGTGELFF.

The chain combines TRBV11-2 with TRBJ1-1; TRBD1 aligns across 7 bases. The CDR3 has 15 amino acids. V lost 3 bases, J lost 8 bases, and 12 bases stayed unmatched. The germline CDR1 and CDR2 sequences are SGHAT and FQNNGV. The CDR3 loop reads CASSFTGELGLEAFF. The CDR3 DNA follows: TGTGCCAGCAGCTTTACAGGGGAGCTGGGTTTGGAAGCTTTCTTT.

This clone was found a few times. Here the CDR3 DNA reads TGTGCCAGCAGCATCGGTGTCGGGGGAGGCACGCAGTATTTT. The encoded protein is CASSIGVGGGTQYF. The gene calls are TRBV9 and TRBJ2-3; TRBD2 might be the D (6 bases). Per germline, CDR1 SGDLS and CDR2 YYNGEE. The CDR3 has 14 residues. V lost 4 bases, J lost 9 bases, and 18 bases lay in between.

The gene calls are TRBV6-1 and TRBJ2-3, with 12 bases matching TRBD2. The CDR3 covers 16 residues. The ends lost 3 bases at V and 7 bases at J; junction bases unmatched: 8. The germline V gene encodes CDR1 MNHNS and CDR2 SASEGT. The CDR3 DNA follows: TGTGCCAGCAGTGATCCGACTAGCGGGAGTCTTAATACGCAGTATTTT. Translation: CASSDPTSGSLNTQYF.

This chain links TRBV5-5 with TRBJ1-5; D gene uncertain. CDR3 size: 14 residues. Per the germline V gene, CDR1 is SGHKS and CDR2 is YYEKEE (reference sequence). The V end was cut by 2 bases, the J end by 3 bases, with 9 bases between. CDR3 loop: CASSLHTNNQPQHF. Written as DNA, the CDR3 is TGTGCCAGCAGCTTACACACGAACAATCAGCCCCAGCATTTT.